Listed here are 21 T cell receptor beta chains from one sample, sequenced in a study of shared clonotypes between healthy human individuals. Generated by immunoSEQ multiplex PCR, the TCRdb table keeps only in-frame clones and is missing some. The table includes millions of clones, 85% to 95% detected once. Sample: naive CD4+ T cells from PBMCs. The subset denotes: CD45RA+ positively selected. These TCRs come from a man aged 18 to 30 in good health. Some clones in this sample may be carry-over from other donors' samples.

This chain uses TRBV10-3 with TRBJ2-7; the match to TRBD1 covers 9 bases. Trimming cost V 4 bases and J 6 bases; bases outside gene matches: 13. The CDR3 is 16 residues long. Germline assignment: CDR1 ENHRY and CDR2 SYGVKD. CDR3 bases: TGTGCCATCAGTGTTCCTGAGGGAACAGGGGGCACCGAGCAGTACTTC. This gives the protein CAISVPEGTGGTEQYF.

The chain couples TRBV5-5 to TRBJ1-2; D possibly corresponds to TRBD1 (6 bases). V was cut by 3 bases and J by 0 bases, with 18 bases left in between. The CDR3 sequence is 17 residues long. Germline V gene data show CDR1 as SGHKS and CDR2 as YYEKEE (reference sequence). The CDR3 spells CASSSGTPRSSNYGYTF. In DNA form, the CDR3 reads TGTGCCAGCAGCTCAGGGACACCCCGATCCTCTAACTATGGCTACACCTTC.

The chain recombines TRBV27 with TRBJ2-3; D call uncertain. Trimming stripped 2 bases from V and 0 bases from J, with 6 bases between. The CDR3 is 14 residues long. The germline gives CDR1 MNHEY, CDR2 SMNVEV (reference sequence). CDR3 nucleotides: TGTGCCAGCAGTTTAGGGCGGAGCACAGATACGCAGTATTTT. Its protein is CASSLGRSTDTQYF.

As regards this clone: In the same sample, other DNA sequences code for this CDR3. V gene TRBV9 combines with J gene TRBJ2-1; 10 nucleotides agree with TRBD2. The CDR3 loop spans 16 amino acids. V was pared by 0 bases and J by 4 bases, with 4 bases of the junction left unmatched. The germline CDR1 and CDR2 sequences are SGDLS and YYNGEE. The CDR3 coding sequence is TGTGCCAGCAGCGTAGGAGTAGCGGGAGGATACAATGAGCAGTTCTTC. Its protein is CASSVGVAGGYNEQFF.

This chain joins TRBV28 and TRBJ1-1; no definite D call. V was pared by 3 bases and J by 5 bases, with 22 bases between. This CDR3 region has 17 residues. CDR1 is MDHEN, CDR2 SYDVKM, per germline. The CDR3 sequence is CASSFRNGEIFLTEAFF. In DNA, the CDR3 is TGTGCCAGCAGTTTTCGGAATGGAGAGATCTTTTTGACTGAAGCTTTCTTT.

CDR3 region: CASRKGAGIIDEQFF. The CDR3 DNA follows: TGTGCCAGCAGGAAAGGTGCGGGAATAATCGATGAGCAGTTCTTC. The chain combines TRBV6-1 with TRBJ2-1; D is perhaps TRBD2 (6 bases). CDR1 is MNHNS, CDR2 SASEGT, per germline. This CDR3 is 15 amino acids long. Trimming shortened V by 6 bases and J by 8 bases, and 20 bases separated the two germline ends.

The DNA of the CDR3 is TGCGCCAGCAGCCAATCCTCCATCCTGAACACTGAAGCTTTCTTT. Its translation: CASSQSSILNTEAFF. The J gene is TRBJ1-1, the V gene TRBV4-1; no firm D call. V dropped 2 bases and J dropped 0 bases, with 10 bases sitting between them. The CDR3 sequence is 15 residues long. Germline CDR1 MGHRA, CDR2 YSYEKL.

The gene calls are TRBV18 and TRBJ2-7, with D possibly matching TRBD2 (6 bases). CDR1 KGHSH and CDR2 LQKENI come from the germline V gene. Trimming pared 3 bases from V and 6 bases from J, leaving 12 bases between. The CDR3 runs to 13 residues. The CDR3 here is CASSPPRGGEQYF. CDR3 nucleotide sequence: TGTGCCAGCTCACCTCCCCGGGGAGGCGAGCAGTACTTC.

This chain links TRBV20-1 with TRBJ2-1; possible D gene TRBD2, 5 bases. The V gene's germline CDR1 is DFQATT and CDR2 SNEGSKA (reference sequence). The CDR3 totals 11 residues. Trimming stripped 7 bases from V and 8 bases from J, with 12 bases between. The CDR3 sequence: CSERGSDEQFF. The CDR3 coding sequence is TGCAGTGAAAGAGGGTCGGATGAGCAGTTCTTC.

The chain links TRBV28 to TRBJ1-1; TRBD1 matches at 7 bases. Germline loops: CDR1 MDHEN, CDR2 SYDVKM. The CDR3 is 13 amino acids. The V and J ends lost 8 bases and 6 bases, in that order; junction bases with no gene match: 9. CDR3 nucleotide sequence: TGTGCCAGCGTTACAGGGGCCCCCGCTGAAGCTTTCTTT. This codes for CASVTGAPAEAFF.

The CDR3 DNA follows: TGCGCCAGCAGCTTGAGACGAGATGAGCAGTTCTTC. It translates to CASSLRRDEQFF. The chain has TRBV5-1 and TRBJ2-1; D gene uncertain. CDR1 and CDR2 from the germline V gene are SGHRS and YFSETQ. This CDR3 comprises 12 residues. V was trimmed by 1 base and J by 8 bases, leaving 7 bases between them.

The chain employs TRBV15 and TRBJ2-3; a weak D match, TRBD2 (5 bases). CDR3 length equals 15 residues. Trimming cost V 3 bases and J 4 bases, with 14 bases left between them. Germline V CDR1 and CDR2: LNHNV, YYDKDF (reference sequence). CDR3 coding DNA: TGTGCCACCAGCAGGGGTGGGAGTATCCCAGATACGCAGTATTTT. Residues: CATSRGGSIPDTQYF. Full variable domain (remainder filled in from reference TRBV15 and TRBJ2-3): DAMVIQNPRYQVTQFGKPVTLSCSQTLNHNVMYWYQQKSSQAPKLLFHYYDKDFNNEADTPDNFQSRRPNTSFCFLDIRSPGLGDTAMYLCATSRGGSIPDTQYFGPGTRLTVL.

The chain employs TRBV11-3 and TRBJ2-7; no clear D. The V end lost 2 bases, the J end lost 2 bases, and 10 bases lay between the germline ends. Germline V gene data show CDR1 as SGHNT and CDR2 as YENEEA. This CDR3 spans 14 amino acids. The DNA of the CDR3 is TGTGCCAGCAGCTTAAGTTACCCCCCCTACGAGCAGTACTTC. Translated, it gives CASSLSYPPYEQYF.

This clone has only one observation. The same CDR3 arises from other DNA sequences in this sample as well. The rearrangement links TRBV7-3 to TRBJ2-3; tentatively, D is TRBD1 (6 bases). The CDR3 consists of 15 residues. Trimming removed 0 bases at V and 2 bases at J, with 9 bases between. Germline V gene data show CDR1 as SGHTA and CDR2 as FQGTGA. The CDR3 DNA is TGTGCCAGCAGCTTAACAGGACAGCTCACAGATACGCAGTATTTT. It is translated as CASSLTGQLTDTQYF.

The chain links TRBV10-2 to TRBJ2-2; a weak D match, TRBD1 (8 bases). CDR3 length equals 14 residues. V lost 6 bases and J 7 bases, leaving 15 bases between the germline ends. CDR1 is WSHSY and CDR2 is SAAADI in the germline V gene. The CDR3: CASRKQGEGGELFF. CDR3 in DNA: TGCGCCAGCAGGAAACAGGGGGAGGGCGGGGAGCTGTTTTTT.

Worth noting for this clone: This same CDR3 is encoded by further DNA sequences in the sample. The V and J genes are TRBV28 and TRBJ2-3; D call uncertain. CDR1 and CDR2 from the germline V gene are MDHEN and SYDVKM. The CDR3 sequence is 13 residues long. The V end was cut by 2 bases, the J end by 0 bases, with 3 bases between. The CDR3 DNA reads TGTGCCAGCAGTTTAGGTAGCACAGATACGCAGTATTTT. It encodes CASSLGSTDTQYF.

V usage is TRBV4-2 and J usage is TRBJ1-2; the D is unclear. V gave up 1 base and J gave up 8 bases, with 14 bases separating them. The CDR3 has 14 residues. The germline gives CDR1 LGHNA, CDR2 YNFKEQ. As DNA, the CDR3 is TGTGCCAGCAGCCAAGTCCCGCAGAAAGGGGGCTACACCTTC. As protein: CASSQVPQKGGYTF.

The rearrangement links TRBV7-2 to TRBJ2-4; no reliable D call. This CDR3 has 14 residues. V lost 2 bases to trimming and J lost 3 bases, with 8 bases between them. CDR1 is SGHTA, CDR2 FQGNSA, per germline. CDR3 amino acids: CASSLLASKNIQYF. CDR3 nucleotide sequence: TGTGCCAGCAGCTTACTCGCGAGCAAAAACATTCAGTACTTC.

V is TRBV5-1 and J is TRBJ2-7; D possibly corresponds to TRBD1 (6 bases). CDR1 and CDR2 from the germline V gene are SGHRS and YFSETQ. V dropped 2 bases and J dropped 1 base, with 10 bases sitting between them. The CDR3 contains 14 residues. In DNA, the CDR3 is TGCGCCAGCAGCTTCACAGGGATTTCCTACGAGCAGTACTTC. It is translated as CASSFTGISYEQYF.

The rearrangement uses TRBV15 and TRBJ2-7; TRBD1 agrees at 12 bases. Per germline, CDR1 LNHNV and CDR2 YYDKDF (reference sequence). V was pared by 1 base and J by 8 bases, with 9 bases of the junction left unmatched. The CDR3 loop spans 16 amino acids. CDR3 nucleotides: TGTGCCACCAGCAGAGCCTCGGGACAGGGGGCGCATAAGCAGTACTTC. It is translated as CATSRASGQGAHKQYF.

This clone has just one count. The rearrangement links TRBV5-1 to TRBJ2-2, with TRBD1 matching over 7 bases. V dropped 5 bases and J dropped 3; count of bases not matched to a gene: 13. CDR3 length: 17 residues. Per germline, CDR1 SGHRS and CDR2 YFSETQ. CDR3 protein: CASRARAAQGDTGELFF. CDR3 sequence (DNA): TGCGCCAGCAGGGCCAGGGCGGCCCAGGGGGACACCGGGGAGCTGTTTTTT. The full variable domain, its missing parts supplied by reference TRBV5-1 and TRBJ2-2, is KAGVTQTPRYLIKTRGQQVTLSCSPISGHRSVSWYQQTPGQGLQFLFEYFSETQRNKGNFPGRFSGRQFSNSRSEMNVSTLELGDSALYLCASRARAAQGDTGELFFGEGSRLTVL.